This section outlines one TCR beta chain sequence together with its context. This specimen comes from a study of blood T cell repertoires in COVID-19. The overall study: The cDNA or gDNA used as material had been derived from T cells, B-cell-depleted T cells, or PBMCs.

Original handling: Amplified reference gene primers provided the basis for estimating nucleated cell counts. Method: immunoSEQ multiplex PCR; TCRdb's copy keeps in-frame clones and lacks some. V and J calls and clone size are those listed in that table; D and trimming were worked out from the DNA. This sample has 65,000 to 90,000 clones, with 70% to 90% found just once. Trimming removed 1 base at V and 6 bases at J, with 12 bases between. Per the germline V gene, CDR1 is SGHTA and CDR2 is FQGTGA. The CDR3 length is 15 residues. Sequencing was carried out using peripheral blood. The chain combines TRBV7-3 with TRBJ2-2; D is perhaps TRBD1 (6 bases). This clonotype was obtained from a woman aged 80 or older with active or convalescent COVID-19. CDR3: CASSLIQGGPGELFF. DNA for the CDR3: TGTGCCAGCAGCTTAATACAGGGCGGACCCGGGGAGCTGTTTTTT.